The 24 T cell receptor beta chains given below trace back to one sample, sequenced in a study of blood T cell repertoires in COVID-19. The table came from immunoSEQ multiplex PCR; TCRdb's copy has only in-frame clones and leaves some out. Among roughly 59,000 clones, around 80% were seen once, and the ten largest hold nearly 10%. Sequenced: peripheral blood. Source of these receptors: a human donor in a cohort sampled during active COVID-19.

The V and J genes are TRBV19 and TRBJ1-2; tentatively, D is TRBD1 (6 bases). The CDR3 length is 16 residues. Germline CDR1 LNHDA, CDR2 SQIVND (reference sequence). V shed 6 bases and J shed 2 bases, with 19 bases lying between them. The CDR3 region is CASSRGGGDRNYGYTF. As DNA, the CDR3 is TGTGCCAGTAGCCGGGGAGGGGGAGACAGGAACTATGGCTACACCTTC. Looking up the rest from reference TRBV19 and TRBJ1-2 gives the full variable domain: DGGITQSPKYLFRKEGQNVTLSCEQNLNHDAMYWYRQDPGQGLRLIYYSQIVNDFQKGDIAEGYSVSREKKESFPLTVTSAQKNPTAFYLCASSRGGGDRNYGYTFGSGTRLTVV.

The CDR3 region has the DNA TGTGCCAGCAGTCGCGACAGGGGAGGAGGGTACGAGCAGTACTTC. Translation: CASSRDRGGGYEQYF. V gene TRBV28 combines with J gene TRBJ2-7, with TRBD1 identical over 8 bases. V lost 5 bases to trimming and J lost 4 bases; unmatched junction nucleotides: 10. The CDR3 extends over 15 amino acids. Germline V CDR1 and CDR2: MDHEN, SYDVKM.

The chain recombines TRBV18 with TRBJ2-2, with a weak D call TRBD1 (5 bases). Trimming took 5 bases from V and 5 from J, leaving 15 bases between them. Germline V CDR1 and CDR2: KGHSH, LQKENI. CDR3 length equals 15 residues. CDR3 protein: CASSTYDQGTGELFF. The CDR3 DNA sequence: TGTGCCAGCTCAACTTACGACCAGGGTACCGGGGAGCTGTTTTTT.

The V and J genes are TRBV6-6 and TRBJ1-5; a weak D match, TRBD1 (5 bases). Trimming removed 0 bases from V and 4 bases from J, with 7 bases in between. This CDR3 contains 14 residues. CDR1 and CDR2 from the germline V gene are MNHNY and SVGAGI (reference sequence). DNA of the CDR3: TGTGCCAGCAGTTACTCGGGGGGGAATCAGCCCCAGCATTTT. This codes for CASSYSGGNQPQHF.

The chain combines TRBV3-1 (or the pseudogene TRBV3-2) with TRBJ2-7; no definite D call. Germline values: CDR1 LGHDT, CDR2 YNNKEL (reference sequence). The length of the CDR3 is 14 residues. V shed 5 bases and J shed 6 bases, with 17 bases lying between them. The CDR3 DNA is TGTGCCAGCAGCTCACACCCGGAGATCGGCGAGCAGTACTTC. Encoded protein: CASSSHPEIGEQYF.

V and J are TRBV29-1 and TRBJ2-3; 9 nucleotides align to TRBD2. This CDR3 has 18 residues. J lost 3 bases, V lost 4 bases, and 17 bases had no gene match. The germline V gene encodes CDR1 SQVTM and CDR2 ANQGSEA. CDR3 amino acids: CSVVGLREGEMSTDTQYF. The CDR3 DNA sequence: TGCAGCGTTGTGGGGTTGCGGGAGGGCGAAATGAGTACAGATACGCAGTATTTT.

This clone appeared a few times. This sequence joins TRBV5-1 and TRBJ2-2, with TRBD2 identical over 10 bases. Per germline, CDR1 SGHRS and CDR2 YFSETQ. This CDR3 has 16 amino acids. J was trimmed by 2 bases and V by 5 bases; bases with no gene match: 6. For the CDR3, the DNA is TGCGCCAGCAGTTCCCAACTAGCGGGAAACACCGGGGAGCTGTTTTTT. As protein: CASSSQLAGNTGELFF.

V gene TRBV9 combines with J gene TRBJ2-2; D ambiguous. There are 13 residues in the CDR3. Trimming shortened V by 1 base and J by 3 bases, and 4 bases separated the two germline ends. Germline V gene lookup returns CDR1 SGDLS and CDR2 YYNGEE. CDR3 sequence reads: CASSVKHTGELFF. The CDR3 coding sequence is TGTGCCAGCAGCGTAAAGCACACCGGGGAGCTGTTTTTT. Using reference TRBV9 and TRBJ2-2 for the parts outside the CDR3, the full variable domain is DSGVTQTPKHLITATGQRVTLRCSPRSGDLSVYWYQQSLDQGLQFLIQYYNGEERAKGNILERFSAQQFPDLHSELNLSSLELGDSALYFCASSVKHTGELFFGEGSRLTVL.

This clone was picked up a small number of times. V and J are TRBV18 and TRBJ2-1; 9 positions match TRBD1. This CDR3 spans 19 amino acids. Germline lookup yields CDR1 KGHSH and CDR2 LQKENI. V gave up 1 base and J gave up 2 bases; unmatched junction bases: 12. The CDR3 reads CASSPLAIQGARTYNEQFF. In nucleotides, the CDR3 is TGTGCCAGCTCACCACTGGCTATACAGGGGGCACGGACCTACAATGAGCAGTTCTTC.

This clone was detected only a few times. This rearrangement joins TRBV6-5 to TRBJ1-5, with D maybe TRBD1 (5 bases). CDR1 MNHEY and CDR2 SVGAGI come from the germline V gene. The CDR3 totals 14 residues. The V end was cut by 0 bases, the J end by 4 bases, with 7 bases between. In DNA form, the CDR3 reads TGTGCCAGCAGTTACTCGGGGGGAAATCAGCCCCAGCATTTT. Amino acids: CASSYSGGNQPQHF.

This clone is a singleton in its sample. This chain links TRBV3-1 (or the pseudogene TRBV3-2) with TRBJ2-1; D possibly corresponds to TRBD2 (5 bases). CDR1 LGHDT and CDR2 YNNKEL come from the germline V gene (reference sequence). V was clipped by 7 bases and J by 3 bases, with 25 bases between them. This CDR3 region has 18 residues. The CDR3 DNA is TGTGCCAGCACCCCAGCCCCCACAAGCGGACCTAACTACAATGAGCAGTTCTTC. Translating gives CASTPAPTSGPNYNEQFF.

The chain links TRBV15 to TRBJ2-7, with 15 bases fitting TRBD2. Germline CDR1 LNHNV, CDR2 YYDKDF (reference sequence). The CDR3 is 19 amino acids. Losses at the gene ends were 5 bases for V and 2 bases for J; bases not matched to a gene: 13. CDR3 nucleotides: TGTGCCACCAGCTCCCCGGGACTAGCGGGAGGTCCAAACACCTACGAGCAGTACTTC. Translation gives CATSSPGLAGGPNTYEQYF.

The chain is built from TRBV24-1 and TRBJ2-2, with 11 bases aligning to TRBD2. This CDR3 has 14 residues. The germline V gene has CDR1 KGHDR and CDR2 SFDVKD. After removal of 9 bases from V and 5 bases from J, the junction contained 4 bases not matched to a gene. This chain's CDR3 is CATGLAGGTGELFF. The CDR3 DNA sequence: TGTGCCACCGGACTAGCGGGTGGAACCGGGGAGCTGTTTTTT.

The chain uses TRBV5-4 and TRBJ1-4, with 9 bases fitting TRBD1. The CDR3 totals 15 residues. From germline, CDR1 is SGHNT and CDR2 YYREEE (reference sequence). V lost 2 bases and J lost 13; bases outside the gene matches: 12. The CDR3 loop reads CASSLPDDRGRTLFF. In DNA, the CDR3 is TGTGCCAGCAGCTTACCGGACGACAGGGGGAGAACACTGTTTTTT.

The chain links TRBV5-5 to TRBJ1-1; 9 positions agree with TRBD1. The germline gives CDR1 SGHKS, CDR2 YYEKEE (reference sequence). The trim removed 4 bases at V and 10 bases at J, leaving 5 bases unmatched. This CDR3 comprises 12 residues. The CDR3 nucleotides read TGTGCCAGCAGCACCCGGACAGGGGCAGCTTTCTTT. It translates to CASSTRTGAAFF. The full variable domain, in which reference TRBV5-5 and TRBJ1-1 provide the parts outside the CDR3, is DAGVTQSPTHLIKTRGQQVTLRCSPISGHKSVSWYQQVLGQGPQFIFQYYEKEERGRGNFPDRFSARQFPNYSSELNVNALLLGDSALYLCASSTRTGAAFFGQGTRLTVV.

The chain is built from TRBV29-1 and TRBJ1-2, with D possibly matching TRBD1 (6 bases). The V gene lost 6 bases and the J gene lost 6 bases, with 20 bases spanning the gap. The CDR3 has 14 amino acids. CDR1 and CDR2 (germline): SQVTM, ANQGSEA. The chain's CDR3 is CSVETGMQADGYTF. CDR3 in DNA: TGCAGCGTGGAAACAGGGATGCAAGCGGATGGCTACACCTTC.

The chain carries TRBV28 and TRBJ2-6, with TRBD2 as a possible D gene (6 bases). V was shortened by 8 bases and J by 0 bases, with 14 bases between the two germline ends. There are 16 residues in the CDR3. Germline CDR1 MDHEN, CDR2 SYDVKM. CDR3 coding DNA: TGTGCCAGCTTACGTCACGGGAGCTCTGGGGCCAACGTCCTGACTTTC. Translating it yields CASLRHGSSGANVLTF. Using reference TRBV28 and TRBJ2-6 for the parts outside the CDR3, the full variable domain is DVKVTQSSRYLVKRTGEKVFLECVQDMDHENMFWYRQDPGLGLRLIYFSYDVKMKEKGDIPEGYSVSREKKERFSLILESASTNQTSMYLCASLRHGSSGANVLTFGAGSRLTVL.

The chain carries TRBV11-3 and TRBJ2-2; 10 positions match TRBD1. This CDR3 is 14 amino acids long. The J segment lost 2 bases and the V segment lost 6 bases, leaving 0 bases of the junction unmatched. In germline, CDR1 is SGHNT, CDR2 YENEEA. The DNA for the CDR3 is TGTGCCAGCAGGACAGGGGGCAACACCGGGGAGCTGTTTTTT. Protein sequence: CASRTGGNTGELFF.

V gene TRBV6-5 combines with J gene TRBJ2-1, with TRBD2 as a possible D gene (6 bases). Germline V gene lookup returns CDR1 MNHEY and CDR2 SVGAGI. The CDR3 runs to 15 residues. V shed 7 bases and J shed 0 bases, with 13 bases lying between them. CDR3 protein: CASTISGSSYNEQFF. The CDR3 DNA reads TGTGCCAGCACTATATCCGGGAGCTCCTACAATGAGCAGTTCTTC.

The chain carries TRBV7-2 and TRBJ1-6; 8 bases are a match to TRBD1. The CDR3 extends over 17 amino acids. The germline CDR1 and CDR2 sequences are SGHTA and FQGNSA. Germline trimming cut 5 bases from V and 1 base from J; bases unmatched to any gene: 7. In nucleotides, the CDR3 is TGTGCCAGCAGCGCACTTCACAGGGGGTCCTATAATTCACCCCTCCACTTT. Its protein is CASSALHRGSYNSPLHF.

This clone was seen more than once but under ten times. This chain uses TRBV7-9 with TRBJ2-7; D call uncertain. The germline gives CDR1 SEHNR, CDR2 FQNEAQ (reference sequence). V was shortened by 2 bases and J by 3 bases, with 5 bases between the two germline ends. The length of the CDR3 is 12 residues. The CDR3 sequence is CASSLQVYEQYF. DNA of the CDR3: TGTGCCAGCAGCTTACAGGTCTACGAGCAGTACTTC.

This chain uses TRBV30 with TRBJ1-2; D is uncertain. V was trimmed by 2 bases and J by 7 bases, leaving 14 bases between them. The length of the CDR3 is 13 residues. The V gene's germline CDR1 is GTSNPN and CDR2 SVGIG (reference sequence). The CDR3 here is CAWSRQAFSGYTF. The CDR3 region has the DNA TGTGCCTGGAGTCGCCAGGCTTTTTCTGGCTACACCTTC. The full variable domain, its missing parts supplied by reference TRBV30 and TRBJ1-2, is SQTIHQWPATLVQPVGSPLSLECTVEGTSNPNLYWYRQAAGRGLQLLFYSVGIGQISSEVPQNLSASRPQDRQFILSSKKLLLSDSGFYLCAWSRQAFSGYTFGSGTRLTVV.

This clone ranks as medium-sized. Other DNA sequences in the sample encode the same CDR3. The chain is built from TRBV5-4 and TRBJ2-3, with 15 bases matching TRBD2. CDR3 size: 16 residues. V lost 4 bases, J lost 3 bases, and 3 bases stayed unmatched. From germline, CDR1 is SGHNT and CDR2 YYREEE (reference sequence). CDR3 DNA: TGTGCCAGCAGCCTTGGGACTAGCGGGAGGACAGATACGCAGTATTTT. It translates to CASSLGTSGRTDTQYF.

J is TRBJ2-5 and V is TRBV27; 7 nucleotides align to TRBD2. The germline V gene encodes CDR1 MNHEY and CDR2 SMNVEV (reference sequence). The CDR3 sequence is 16 residues long. After removal of 3 bases from V and 2 bases from J, the junction contained 9 bases not matched to a gene. The CDR3 region has the DNA TGTGCCAGCAGTTTTCTCAGCGGGGAATATCAAGAGACCCAGTACTTC. Translation: CASSFLSGEYQETQYF.